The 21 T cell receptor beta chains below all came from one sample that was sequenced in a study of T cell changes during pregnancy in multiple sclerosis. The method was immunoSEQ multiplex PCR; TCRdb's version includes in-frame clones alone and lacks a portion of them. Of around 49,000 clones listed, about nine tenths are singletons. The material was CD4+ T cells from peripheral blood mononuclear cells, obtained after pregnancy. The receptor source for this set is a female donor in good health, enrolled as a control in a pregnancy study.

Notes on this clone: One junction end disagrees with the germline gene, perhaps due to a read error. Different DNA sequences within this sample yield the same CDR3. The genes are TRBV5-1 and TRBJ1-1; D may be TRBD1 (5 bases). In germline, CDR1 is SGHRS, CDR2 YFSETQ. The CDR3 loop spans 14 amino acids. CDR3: CASSRSLQGTEAFF. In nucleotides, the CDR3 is TGCGCCAGCAGTCGAAGCCTCCAGGGCACTGAAGCCTTCTTT.

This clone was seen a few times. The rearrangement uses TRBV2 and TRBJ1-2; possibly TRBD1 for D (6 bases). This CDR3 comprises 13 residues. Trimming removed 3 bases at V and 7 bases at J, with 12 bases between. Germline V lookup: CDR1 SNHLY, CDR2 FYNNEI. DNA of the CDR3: TGTGCCAGCAGTGAGGACAGAGGAGGTGGCTACACCTTC. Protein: CASSEDRGGGYTF.

The DNA for the CDR3 is TGTGCCAGCAAACAGGGGGGGAGGAACACTGAAGCTTTCTTT. Translating it yields CASKQGGRNTEAFF. The chain has TRBV28 and TRBJ1-1; 8 nucleotides agree with TRBD1. V dropped 7 bases and J dropped 1; count of bases not matched to a gene: 5. From germline, CDR1 is MDHEN and CDR2 SYDVKM. CDR3 length: 14 amino acids.

CDR3 nucleotide sequence: TGCAGCGTTGGTCCGGACTTTTACGAGCAGTACTTC. This gives the protein CSVGPDFYEQYF. V and J are TRBV29-1 and TRBJ2-7, with TRBD2 as a possible D gene (5 bases). The CDR3 is 12 amino acids. V was cut by 4 bases and J by 4 bases, with 11 bases left in between. From germline, CDR1 is SQVTM and CDR2 ANQGSEA.

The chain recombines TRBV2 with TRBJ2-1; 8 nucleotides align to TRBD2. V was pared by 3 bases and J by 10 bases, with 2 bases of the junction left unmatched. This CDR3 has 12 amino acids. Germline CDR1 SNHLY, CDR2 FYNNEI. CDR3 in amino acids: CASSETGGEQFF. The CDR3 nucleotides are TGTGCCAGCAGTGAGACGGGGGGGGAGCAGTTCTTC.

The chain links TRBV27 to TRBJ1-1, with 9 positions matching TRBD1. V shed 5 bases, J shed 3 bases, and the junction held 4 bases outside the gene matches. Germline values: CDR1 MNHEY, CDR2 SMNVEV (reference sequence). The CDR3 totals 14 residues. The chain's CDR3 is CASSARDRDTEAFF. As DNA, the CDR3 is TGTGCCAGCAGTGCCCGGGACAGGGACACTGAAGCTTTCTTT.

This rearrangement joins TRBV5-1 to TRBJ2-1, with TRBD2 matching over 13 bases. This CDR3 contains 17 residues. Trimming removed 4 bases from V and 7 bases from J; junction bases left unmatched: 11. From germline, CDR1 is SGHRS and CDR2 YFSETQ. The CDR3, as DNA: TGCGCCAGCAGCGGCCGACTAGCGGGGGGCGGTGGGAATGAGCAGTTCTTC. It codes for CASSGRLAGGGGNEQFF.

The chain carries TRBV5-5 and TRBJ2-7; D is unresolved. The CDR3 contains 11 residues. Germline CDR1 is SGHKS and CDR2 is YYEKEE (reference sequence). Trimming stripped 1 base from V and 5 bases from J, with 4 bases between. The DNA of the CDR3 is TGTGCCAGCAGCTTGTTCGACGAGCAGTACTTC. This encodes CASSLFDEQYF.

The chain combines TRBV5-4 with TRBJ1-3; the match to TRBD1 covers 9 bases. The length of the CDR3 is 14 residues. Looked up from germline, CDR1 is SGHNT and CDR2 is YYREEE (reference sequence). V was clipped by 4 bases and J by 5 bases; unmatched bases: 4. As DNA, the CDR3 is TGTGCCAGCAGCCCTGGACAGGGGAGAAACACCATATATTTT. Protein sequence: CASSPGQGRNTIYF.

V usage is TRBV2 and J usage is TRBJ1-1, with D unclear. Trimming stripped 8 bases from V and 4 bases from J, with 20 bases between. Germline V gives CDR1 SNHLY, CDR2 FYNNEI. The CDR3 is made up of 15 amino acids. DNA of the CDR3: TGTGCCAGCTATTTTCCCGTAACCCTCAGCACTGAAGCTTTCTTT. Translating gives CASYFPVTLSTEAFF. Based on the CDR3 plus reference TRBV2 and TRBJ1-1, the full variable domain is EPEVTQTPSHQVTQMGQEVILRCVPISNHLYFYWYRQILGQKVEFLVSFYNNEISEKSEIFDDQFSVERPDGSNFTLKIRSTKLEDSAMYFCASYFPVTLSTEAFFGQGTRLTVV.

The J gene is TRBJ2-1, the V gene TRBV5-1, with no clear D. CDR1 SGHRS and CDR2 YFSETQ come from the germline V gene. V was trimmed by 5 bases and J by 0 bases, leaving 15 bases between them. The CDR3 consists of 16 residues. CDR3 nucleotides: TGCGCCAGCAGTCCCGCAGAGGTCCGCTCCTACAATGAGCAGTTCTTC. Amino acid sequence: CASSPAEVRSYNEQFF. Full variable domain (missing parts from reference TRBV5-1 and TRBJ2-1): KAGVTQTPRYLIKTRGQQVTLSCSPISGHRSVSWYQQTPGQGLQFLFEYFSETQRNKGNFPGRFSGRQFSNSRSEMNVSTLELGDSALYLCASSPAEVRSYNEQFFGPGTRLTVL.

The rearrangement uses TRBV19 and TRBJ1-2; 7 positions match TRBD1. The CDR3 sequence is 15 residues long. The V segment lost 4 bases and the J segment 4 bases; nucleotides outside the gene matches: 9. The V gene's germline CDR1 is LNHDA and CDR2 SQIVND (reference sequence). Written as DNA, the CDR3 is TGTGCCAGTAGTACGATGGGACAGCCAATCTATGGCTACACCTTC. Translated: CASSTMGQPIYGYTF.

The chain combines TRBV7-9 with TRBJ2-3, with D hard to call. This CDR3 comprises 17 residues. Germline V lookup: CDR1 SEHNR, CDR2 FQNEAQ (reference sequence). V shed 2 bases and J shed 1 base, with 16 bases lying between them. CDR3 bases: TGTGCCAGCAGCTTAACCCCCCCCCTTCCGGGCACAGATACGCAGTATTTT. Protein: CASSLTPPLPGTDTQYF.

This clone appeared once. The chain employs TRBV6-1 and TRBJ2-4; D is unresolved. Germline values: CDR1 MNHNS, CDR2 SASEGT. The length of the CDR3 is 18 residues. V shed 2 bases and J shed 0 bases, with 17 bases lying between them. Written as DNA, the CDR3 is TGTGCCAGCAGTGAAAGGAGCAACACGAAGCTAGCCAAAAACATTCAGTACTTC. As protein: CASSERSNTKLAKNIQYF.

CDR3 amino acids: CASSFRPKAGATSTDTQYF. CDR3 sequence (DNA): TGTGCCAGCAGTTTTCGGCCCAAAGCGGGCGCTACTAGCACAGATACGCAGTATTTT. The chain carries TRBV27 and TRBJ2-3; D is perhaps TRBD2 (6 bases). The length of the CDR3 is 19 residues. The germline CDR1 and CDR2 sequences are MNHEY and SMNVEV (reference sequence). The ends were cut back, 3 bases at V and 0 bases at J, with 22 bases in the middle.

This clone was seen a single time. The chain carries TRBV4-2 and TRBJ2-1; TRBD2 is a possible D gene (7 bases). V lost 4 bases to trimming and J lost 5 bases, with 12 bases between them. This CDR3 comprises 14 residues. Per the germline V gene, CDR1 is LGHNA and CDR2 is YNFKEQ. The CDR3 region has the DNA TGTGCCAGCAGCCCTGGGGGGGCAAACAATGAGCAGTTCTTC. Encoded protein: CASSPGGANNEQFF.

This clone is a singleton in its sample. This CDR3 is CASSYGRGRFNGYTF. For the CDR3, the DNA is TGTGCCAGCAGTTACGGCAGGGGGCGTTTCAATGGCTACACCTTC. This chain uses TRBV27 with TRBJ1-2; 8 bases map to TRBD1. The CDR3 runs to 15 residues. Losses at the gene ends were 4 bases for V and 6 bases for J; bases not matched to a gene: 10. CDR1 and CDR2 (germline): MNHEY, SMNVEV (reference sequence).

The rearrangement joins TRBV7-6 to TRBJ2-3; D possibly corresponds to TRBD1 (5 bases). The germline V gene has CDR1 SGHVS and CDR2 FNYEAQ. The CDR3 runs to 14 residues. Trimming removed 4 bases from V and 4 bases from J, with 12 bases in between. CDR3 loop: CASSSSTGADTQYF. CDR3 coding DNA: TGTGCCAGCAGCTCCTCAACAGGCGCAGATACGCAGTATTTT.

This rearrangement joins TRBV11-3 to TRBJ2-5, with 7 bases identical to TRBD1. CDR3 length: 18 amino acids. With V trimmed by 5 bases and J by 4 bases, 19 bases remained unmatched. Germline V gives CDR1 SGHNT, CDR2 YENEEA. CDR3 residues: CASSPGQSKTWWGETQYF. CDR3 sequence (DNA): TGTGCCAGCAGCCCGGGACAGTCAAAAACCTGGTGGGGAGAGACCCAGTACTTC.

The CDR3 spells CASSDHRGLEKLFF. The CDR3 nucleotides are TGTGCCAGCAGTGATCACAGGGGATTAGAAAAACTGTTTTTT. The gene calls are TRBV2 and TRBJ1-4, with 7 nucleotides matching TRBD1. V trimming: 3 bases; J trimming: 8 bases; junction bases outside the gene matches: 6. The CDR3 runs to 14 residues. The V gene's germline CDR1 is SNHLY and CDR2 FYNNEI.

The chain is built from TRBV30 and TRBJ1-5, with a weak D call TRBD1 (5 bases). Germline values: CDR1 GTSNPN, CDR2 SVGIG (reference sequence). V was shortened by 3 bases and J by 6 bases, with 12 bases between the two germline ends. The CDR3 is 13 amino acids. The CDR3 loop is CAWRTREFQPQHF. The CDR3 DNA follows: TGTGCCTGGAGAACCAGGGAATTTCAGCCCCAGCATTTT. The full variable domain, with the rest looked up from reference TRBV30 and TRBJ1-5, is SQTIHQWPATLVQPVGSPLSLECTVEGTSNPNLYWYRQAAGRGLQLLFYSVGIGQISSEVPQNLSASRPQDRQFILSSKKLLLSDSGFYLCAWRTREFQPQHFGDGTRLSIL.